This TCR beta chain appears in the sequencing data of a study of T cell repertoires in cytomegalovirus infection. Study context: Newly reported HLA-C-restricted and thoroughly characterized HLA-B-restricted CMV epitopes were employed.

Study-level results: Summed frequency of shared TCR beta families picked out CMV carriers who also had the relevant HLA. CMV-specific TCR beta clonotypes restricted by HLA-C dominated the ex vivo response.

This clonotype was found a few times. Its antigen is unknown. MiXCR was run by TCRdb on the reads, yielding one entry per CDR3 protein. The table lists about 310,000 distinct CDR3 sequences, 20% to 30% of them singletons. This CDR3 has 16 residues. The V and J ends lost 0 bases and 2 bases, in that order; junction bases with no gene match: 3. The V call is TRBV12-3 or TRBV12-4, the J call TRBJ2-3, with 9 bases identical to TRBD1. Sequenced here: cultured PBMCs, sampled from culture after CMV antigen stimulation. The clonotype comes from a human donor in good health (CMV status not recorded). Some clones in this sample may be carry-over from other donors' samples. CDR3 region: CASSLAWDRDTDTQYF. Written as DNA, the CDR3 is TGTGCCAGCAGTTTAGCGTGGGACAGGGACACAGATACGCAGTATTTT.